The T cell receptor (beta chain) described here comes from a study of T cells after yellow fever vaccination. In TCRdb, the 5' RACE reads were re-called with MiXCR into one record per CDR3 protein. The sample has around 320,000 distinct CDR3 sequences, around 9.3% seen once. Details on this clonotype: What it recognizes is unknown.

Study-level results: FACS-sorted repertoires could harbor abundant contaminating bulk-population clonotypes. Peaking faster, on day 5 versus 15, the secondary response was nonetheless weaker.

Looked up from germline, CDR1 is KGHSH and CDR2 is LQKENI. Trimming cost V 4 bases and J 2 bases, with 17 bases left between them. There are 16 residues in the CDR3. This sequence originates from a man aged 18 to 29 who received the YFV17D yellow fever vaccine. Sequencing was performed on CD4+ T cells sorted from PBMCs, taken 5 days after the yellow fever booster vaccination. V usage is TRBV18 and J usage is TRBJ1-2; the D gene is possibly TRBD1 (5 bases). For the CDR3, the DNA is TGTGCCAGCTCACAGGACAAGGTCCCTTACAACTATGGCTACACCTTC. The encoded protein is CASSQDKVPYNYGYTF.